The present entry profiles one TCR beta chain with its context. Its antigen is as yet unknown. A J-beta primer mix and a sample-barcoded 5' primer were used in a second PCR of about 7 to 12 cycles. MiXCR, run by TCRdb on the 5' RACE reads, gives a single entry per CDR3 protein. The sample holds approximately 1,100,000 distinct CDR3 sequences, 40% to 45% seen once. The CDR3 consists of 16 residues. Germline V lookup: CDR1 SGDLS, CDR2 YYNGEE. V trimming: 0 bases; J trimming: 7 bases; junction bases outside the gene matches: 8. This specimen belongs to a study of blood T cells in healthy people across ages. Study outcomes and limitations: In older individuals, TCR beta diversity per million T cells was lower, falling roughly linearly with age.

This chain uses TRBV9 with TRBJ2-1; 9 bases line up with TRBD2. This receptor was taken from an older woman in good health. Specimen: blood. The CDR3 DNA follows: TGTGCCAGCAGCGTAGGCCCCAGGCTAGCGGGAAATGAGCAGTTCTTC. The encoded protein is CASSVGPRLAGNEQFF.